The 20 T cell receptor beta chains reported below all come from one sample, sequenced in a study of beta chain features in type 1 diabetes. Study-wide findings and caveats: In every one of the four CD4+ subsets, TCRB CDR3s were moderately but significantly shorter in Type 1 diabetes patients.

Expressed TCRB transcripts got sequenced, as all isolated RNA was reverse transcribed. Here immunoSEQ multiplex PCR was the method, and the copy in TCRdb shows in-frame clones only, minus some. The sample records about 700,000 clones, 13% being singletons. No antigen has been identified for these receptors. Sample: naive CD4+ T cells from blood. These receptors came from a man between 18 and 29 years old with type 1 diabetes.

The chain joins TRBV4-1 to TRBJ2-2; D ambiguous. This CDR3 spans 16 amino acids. Looked up from germline, CDR1 is MGHRA and CDR2 is YSYEKL. Trimming left V 4 bases short and J 0 bases short, with 12 bases between. The CDR3 DNA sequence: TGCGCCAGCAGCCCCCCAGTTTTCTCGAACACCGGGGAGCTGTTTTTT. The encoded protein is CASSPPVFSNTGELFF.

The CDR3 spells CSVEDPREQYF. CDR3 bases: TGCAGCGTTGAAGATCCGAGGGAGCAGTACTTC. V is TRBV29-1 and J is TRBJ2-7; D is unclear. CDR3 length: 11 residues. CDR1 SQVTM and CDR2 ANQGSEA come from the germline V gene. V gave up 0 bases and J gave up 7 bases, with 7 bases separating them.

DNA for the CDR3: TGTGCCAGCAGAGTCAGAAATGGTCAGCCCCAGCATTTT. Its translation is CASRVRNGQPQHF. The V and J genes are TRBV6-5 and TRBJ1-5; the D is unclear. Germline CDR1 reads MNHEY; CDR2 reads SVGAGI. This CDR3 contains 13 residues. The V end lost 6 bases, the J end lost 6 bases, and 12 bases lay between the germline ends.

The chain employs TRBV6-1 and TRBJ2-7; 8 bases map to TRBD1. CDR1 and CDR2 (germline): MNHNS, SASEGT. This CDR3 spans 15 amino acids. The V segment lost 6 bases and the J segment 7 bases; nucleotides outside the gene matches: 14. The DNA for the CDR3 is TGTGCCAGCAGCCCCGCTGCAGGGGGCCAGAGGGAGCAGTACTTC. This gives the protein CASSPAAGGQREQYF.

The CDR3 loop reads CASSPYYDVESYNEQFF. The CDR3 nucleotides read TGTGCCAGCTCGCCCTACTACGACGTCGAGTCCTACAATGAGCAGTTCTTC. The chain links TRBV18 to TRBJ2-1; D uncertain. V shed 6 bases and J shed 1 base, with 19 bases lying between them. The germline CDR1 and CDR2 sequences are KGHSH and LQKENI. The CDR3 spans 17 residues.

This clone was found a few times. The V gene is TRBV4-1, the J gene TRBJ1-5; D perhaps matches TRBD1 (6 bases). The germline gives CDR1 MGHRA, CDR2 YSYEKL. Trimming removed 3 bases at V and 6 bases at J, with 18 bases between. This CDR3 has 16 amino acids. Here the CDR3 reads CASSQGRGPPGQPQHF. The CDR3 nucleotides are TGCGCCAGCAGCCAGGGTCGGGGGCCTCCGGGTCAGCCCCAGCATTTT.

This clone appeared a few times. The V call is TRBV7-2, the J call TRBJ2-1; 15 bases map to TRBD2. The CDR3 consists of 17 residues. CDR1 and CDR2 from the germline V gene are SGHTA and FQGNSA. V dropped 3 bases and J dropped 6; count of bases not matched to a gene: 6. CDR3 DNA: TGTGCCAGCAGCTTCAGGACTAGCGGGGGGGCTGGCAATGAGCAGTTCTTC. It yields the protein CASSFRTSGGAGNEQFF.

This clone occurred a few times. The chain couples TRBV4-1 to TRBJ2-7; TRBD2 agrees at 8 bases. Germline V CDR1 and CDR2: MGHRA, YSYEKL. This CDR3 contains 16 residues. J lost 3 bases, V lost 1 base, and 8 bases had no gene match. CDR3 sequence: CASSQVGLAGGYEQYF. For the CDR3, the DNA is TGCGCCAGCAGCCAAGTGGGTCTAGCGGGTGGCTACGAGCAGTACTTC.

This clone was picked up a small number of times. The chain has TRBV11-2 and TRBJ2-7, with TRBD2 matching over 7 bases. The length of the CDR3 is 16 residues. Germline assignment: CDR1 SGHAT and CDR2 FQNNGV. V gave up 7 bases and J gave up 0 bases; unmatched junction bases: 12. The CDR3 protein is CASTRRWGGYSYEQYF. The CDR3 nucleotides read TGTGCCAGCACCCGCCGATGGGGGGGTTACTCCTACGAGCAGTACTTC.

In its sample, this clone was seen a few times. The V call is TRBV29-1, the J call TRBJ1-5, with D possibly matching TRBD1 (6 bases). V was trimmed by 3 bases and J by 7 bases, leaving 19 bases between them. The CDR3 totals 15 residues. Germline values: CDR1 SQVTM, CDR2 ANQGSEA. CDR3 protein: CSVDKGGTLRQPQHF. The CDR3 DNA follows: TGCAGCGTTGACAAGGGGGGAACGCTCCGACAGCCCCAGCATTTT.

This clone came up a few times. The chain employs TRBV5-1 and TRBJ1-1, with D perhaps matching TRBD1 (6 bases). V lost 4 bases and J lost 1, with 8 bases in between. The CDR3 extends over 13 amino acids. Per germline, CDR1 SGHRS and CDR2 YFSETQ. The CDR3 reads CASSEDRNTEAFF. CDR3 sequence (DNA): TGCGCCAGCAGCGAGGACAGGAACACTGAAGCTTTCTTT.

In nucleotides, the CDR3 is TGTGCCAGCAGCCAAGATCAAGGGCCTGGCCAAGAGACCCAGTACTTC. Amino acid sequence: CASSQDQGPGQETQYF. This chain uses TRBV14 with TRBJ2-5; D is ambiguous. The CDR3 has 16 amino acids. CDR1 and CDR2 (germline): SGHDN, FVKESK. V was shortened by 0 bases and J by 1 base, with 12 bases between the two germline ends.

The chain combines TRBV7-2 with TRBJ1-2; possible D gene TRBD1, 6 bases. The V gene's germline CDR1 is SGHTA and CDR2 FQGNSA. Trimming took 5 bases from V and 2 from J, leaving 12 bases between them. This CDR3 is 14 amino acids long. DNA of the CDR3: TGTGCCAGCAGCGAGGGGGGCGCGAACTATGGCTACACCTTC. Protein sequence: CASSEGGANYGYTF.

The chain uses TRBV21-1 and TRBJ2-7. TRBV21-1 is given as a pseudogene. CDR3 length: 16 amino acids. The CDR3 spells CASSKALWAATGEQYF. CDR3 nucleotides: TGTGCCAGCAGCAAAGCGCTTTGGGCAGCTACCGGGGAGCAGTACTTC.

This clone was seen a few times. This chain uses TRBV29-1 with TRBJ2-2, with a tentative D call TRBD1 (7 bases). The CDR3 contains 16 residues. Germline V gene lookup returns CDR1 SQVTM and CDR2 ANQGSEA. Trimming shortened V by 5 bases and J by 5 bases, and 21 bases separated the two germline ends. CDR3 loop: CSVYPLGQAGTGELFF. CDR3 nucleotides: TGCAGCGTTTATCCCCTAGGACAGGCGGGAACCGGGGAGCTGTTTTTT.

V and J are TRBV10-3 and TRBJ2-7, with TRBD1 identical over 7 bases. V shed 8 bases, J shed 2 bases, and the junction held 3 bases outside the gene matches. This CDR3 comprises 12 residues. Germline CDR1 is ENHRY and CDR2 is SYGVKD. The DNA for the CDR3 is TGTGCCATCTCGGGACAGCCCTACGAGCAGTACTTC. This codes for CAISGQPYEQYF.

CDR3 nucleotide sequence: TGTGCCTGGGGCTTCCACAGGGGTGTGACCGGGGAGCTGTTTTTT. Translation gives CAWGFHRGVTGELFF. The chain joins TRBV30 to TRBJ2-2; 7 bases map to TRBD1. J was trimmed by 5 bases and V by 5 bases; bases with no gene match: 11. Germline-derived CDR1 and CDR2 are GTSNPN and SVGIG (reference sequence). There are 15 residues in the CDR3.

This clone was recorded a few times. The chain combines TRBV7-6 with TRBJ2-4; D is tentatively TRBD1 or TRBD2 (5 bases each). The CDR3 is made up of 17 amino acids. Germline V lookup: CDR1 SGHVS, CDR2 FNYEAQ. The V gene lost 8 bases and the J gene lost 3 bases, with 23 bases spanning the gap. CDR3 region: CASPPTGPPVDKNIQYF. The CDR3 DNA follows: TGTGCCAGCCCACCGACGGGGCCCCCGGTGGACAAAAACATTCAGTACTTC. The variable domain in full, completed from reference TRBV7-6 and TRBJ2-4, reads GAGVSQSPRYKVTKRGQDVALRCDPISGHVSLYWYRQALGQGPEFLTYFNYEAQQDKSGLPNDRFSAERPEGSISTLTIQRTEQRDSAMYRCASPPTGPPVDKNIQYFGAGTRLSVL.

The J gene is TRBJ1-5, the V gene TRBV2, with a weak D call TRBD1 (6 bases). Germline-derived CDR1 and CDR2 are SNHLY and FYNNEI. The length of the CDR3 is 13 residues. Trimming left V 8 bases short and J 3 bases short, with 11 bases between. DNA of the CDR3: TGTGCCAGCGCTGGGGGGCCCAATCAGCCCCAGCATTTT. Its protein is CASAGGPNQPQHF.

The CDR3 DNA follows: TGTGCCACCAGCAGCGGCGCGGGACAGGGGGCGAATGAGCAGTTCTTC. Its translation is CATSSGAGQGANEQFF. The chain uses TRBV15 and TRBJ2-1, with TRBD1 matching 12 bases. Germline V gene data show CDR1 as LNHNV and CDR2 as YYDKDF (reference sequence). This CDR3 has 16 amino acids. Trimming took 3 bases from V and 7 from J; bases not matched to a gene: 7. The full variable domain, completed using reference TRBV15 and TRBJ2-1, is DAMVIQNPRYQVTQFGKPVTLSCSQTLNHNVMYWYQQKSSQAPKLLFHYYDKDFNNEADTPDNFQSRRPNTSFCFLDIRSPGLGDTAMYLCATSSGAGQGANEQFFGPGTRLTVL.